These 3 T cell receptor beta chains share one sample of origin, sequenced in a study of CXCR3-negative and CXCR3-positive naive CD8 T cells. The authors prepared UMI-labeled TRB cDNA libraries by 5' RACE. TCRdb re-called the 5' RACE reads; every CDR3 protein appears as one record, without DNA. This repertoire includes more than 45,000 distinct CDR3 sequences. Input material: memory CD8+ T cells from blood. Receptor source: a human donor in good health. Some clones in this sample may be carry-over from other donors' samples.

The rearrangement uses TRBV5-1 and TRBJ1-2; checking the TCRdb D call of TRBD1 is not possible without DNA. Germline CDR1 reads SGHRS; CDR2 reads YFSETQ. The CDR3 totals 16 residues. The CDR3 loop is CASSSSSGTNNYGYTF. The full variable domain, completed using reference TRBV5-1 and TRBJ1-2, is KAGVTQTPRYLIKTRGQQVTLSCSPISGHRSVSWYQQTPGQGLQFLFEYFSETQRNKGNFPGRFSGRQFSNSRSEMNVSTLELGDSALYLCASSSSSGTNNYGYTFGSGTRLTVV.

This rearrangement joins TRBV7-6 to TRBJ2-2; TCRdb proposes TRBD1, but this gene call is untestable without DNA. The CDR3 runs 15 residues. Germline V gene lookup returns CDR1 SGHVS and CDR2 FNYEAQ. This CDR3 is CASSRDRQNTGELFF.

This rearrangement joins TRBV29-1 to TRBJ2-1; TCRdb designates TRBD2, a call that cannot be tested without DNA. Germline-derived CDR1 and CDR2 are SQVTM and ANQGSEA. CDR3 length equals 14 residues. The CDR3 sequence: CSVEAGVGYNEQFF.